The 5 T cell receptor beta chains below all came from one sample that was sequenced in a study of T cell repertoires in cytomegalovirus infection. One entry per CDR3 protein, called by TCRdb with MiXCR from the reads. The sample has 150,000 to 200,000 distinct CDR3 sequences; 14% are singletons. The sequenced sample was PBMCs. These receptors were obtained from a human donor in good health (CMV status not recorded). Some clones in this sample may be carry-over from other donors' samples.

There are many counts of this clonotype. DNA for the CDR3: TGTGCCAGCAGTTACTCGAGCGGGTTCTTCAACTATGGCTACACCTTC. Protein product: CASSYSSGFFNYGYTF. The gene calls are TRBV6-2 or TRBV6-3 and TRBJ1-2; D is undetermined. Germline CDR1 MNHEY, CDR2 SVGEGT. The length of the CDR3 is 16 residues. V lost 0 bases and J lost 2, with 13 bases in between.

The V gene is TRBV28, the J gene TRBJ2-7; 7 bases match TRBD1. CDR3 length: 15 residues. Germline CDR1 and CDR2: MDHEN and SYDVKM. The trim removed 7 bases at V and 0 bases at J, leaving 9 bases unmatched. CDR3 coding DNA: TGTGCCAGCATCGCCGGGACAGCGGTCTCCTACGAGCAGTACTTC. Protein sequence: CASIAGTAVSYEQYF. Using reference TRBV28 and TRBJ2-7 for the parts outside the CDR3, the full variable domain is DVKVTQSSRYLVKRTGEKVFLECVQDMDHENMFWYRQDPGLGLRLIYFSYDVKMKEKGDIPEGYSVSREKKERFSLILESASTNQTSMYLCASIAGTAVSYEQYFGPGTRLTVT.

This clonotype was observed many times. The chain is built from TRBV28 and TRBJ2-7, with TRBD2 identical over 10 bases. V lost 6 bases to trimming and J lost 2 bases; unmatched junction nucleotides: 7. The CDR3 has 15 amino acids. Looked up from germline, CDR1 is MDHEN and CDR2 is SYDVKM. The CDR3 region has the DNA TGTGCCAGCAGCGCCGGGACTAGCGTCCCCTACGAGCAGTACTTC. This encodes CASSAGTSVPYEQYF. Full variable domain (rest looked up from reference TRBV28 and TRBJ2-7): DVKVTQSSRYLVKRTGEKVFLECVQDMDHENMFWYRQDPGLGLRLIYFSYDVKMKEKGDIPEGYSVSREKKERFSLILESASTNQTSMYLCASSAGTSVPYEQYFGPGTRLTVT.

This chain links TRBV12-3 or TRBV12-4 with TRBJ2-7, with 8 bases lining up with TRBD1. V was pared by 5 bases and J by 5 bases, with 11 bases of the junction left unmatched. This CDR3 has 15 residues. The CDR3 region has the DNA TGTGCCAGCAGTAGAATGGGGACAGGAAAGGACGAGCAGTACTTC. Translation gives CASSRMGTGKDEQYF.

Only a few counts were recorded for this clonotype. The chain recombines TRBV28 with TRBJ1-2; D gene unclear. V was trimmed by 3 bases and J by 1 base, leaving 6 bases between them. Germline V gene sequence: CDR1 MDHEN, CDR2 SYDVKM. This CDR3 region has 13 residues. The CDR3 nucleotides are TGTGCCAGCAGTTTTGGCAGTAACTATGGCTACACCTTC. It yields the protein CASSFGSNYGYTF.